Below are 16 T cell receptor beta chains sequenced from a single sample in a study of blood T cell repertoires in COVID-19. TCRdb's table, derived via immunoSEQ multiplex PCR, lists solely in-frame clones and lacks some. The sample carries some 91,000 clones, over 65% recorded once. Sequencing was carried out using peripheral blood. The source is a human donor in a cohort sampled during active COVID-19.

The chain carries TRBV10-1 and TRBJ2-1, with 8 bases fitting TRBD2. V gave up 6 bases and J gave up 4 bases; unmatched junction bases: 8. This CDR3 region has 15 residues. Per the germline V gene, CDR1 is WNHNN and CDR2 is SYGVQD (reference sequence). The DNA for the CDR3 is TGCGCCAGCAGCGCCACTAGCGGAAGTTACAATGAGCAGTTCTTC. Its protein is CASSATSGSYNEQFF.

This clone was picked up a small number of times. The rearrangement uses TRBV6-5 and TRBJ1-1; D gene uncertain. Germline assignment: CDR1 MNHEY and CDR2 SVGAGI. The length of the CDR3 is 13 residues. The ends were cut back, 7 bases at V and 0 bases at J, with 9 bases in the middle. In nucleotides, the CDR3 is TGTGCCAGCAATCGGGAGGTGAACACTGAAGCTTTCTTT. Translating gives CASNREVNTEAFF.

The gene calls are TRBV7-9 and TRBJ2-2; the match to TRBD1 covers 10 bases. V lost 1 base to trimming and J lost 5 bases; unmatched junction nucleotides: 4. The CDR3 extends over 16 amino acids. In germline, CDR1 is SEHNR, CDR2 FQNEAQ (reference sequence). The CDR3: CASSLGLGQGTGELFF. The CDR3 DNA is TGTGCCAGCAGCTTAGGATTGGGACAGGGGACCGGGGAGCTGTTTTTT.

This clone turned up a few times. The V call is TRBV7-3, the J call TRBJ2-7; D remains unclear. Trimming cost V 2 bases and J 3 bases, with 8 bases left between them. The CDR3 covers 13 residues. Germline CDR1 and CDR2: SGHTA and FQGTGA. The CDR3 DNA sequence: TGTGCCAGCAGCTTATGGGCAGGCTACGAGCAGTACTTC. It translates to CASSLWAGYEQYF. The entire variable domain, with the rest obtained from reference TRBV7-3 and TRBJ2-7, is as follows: GAGVSQTPSNKVTEKGKYVELRCDPISGHTALYWYRQSLGQGPEFLIYFQGTGAADDSGLPNDRFFAVRPEGSVSTLKIQRTERGDSAVYLCASSLWAGYEQYFGPGTRLTVT.

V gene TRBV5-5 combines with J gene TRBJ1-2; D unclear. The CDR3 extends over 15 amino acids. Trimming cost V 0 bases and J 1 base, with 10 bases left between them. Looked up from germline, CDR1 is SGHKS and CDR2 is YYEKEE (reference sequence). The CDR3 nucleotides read TGTGCCAGCAGCTTGGGAGGCGTCAGTAACTATGGCTACACCTTC. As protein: CASSLGGVSNYGYTF.

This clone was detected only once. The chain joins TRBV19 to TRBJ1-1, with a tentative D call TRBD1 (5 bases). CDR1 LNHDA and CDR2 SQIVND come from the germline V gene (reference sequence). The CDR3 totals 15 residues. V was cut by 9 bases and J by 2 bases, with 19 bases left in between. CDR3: CASRSPGNPNTEAFF. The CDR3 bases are TGTGCCAGCCGATCCCCAGGGAATCCAAACACTGAAGCTTTCTTT. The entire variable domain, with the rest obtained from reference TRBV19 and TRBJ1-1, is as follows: DGGITQSPKYLFRKEGQNVTLSCEQNLNHDAMYWYRQDPGQGLRLIYYSQIVNDFQKGDIAEGYSVSREKKESFPLTVTSAQKNPTAFYLCASRSPGNPNTEAFFGQGTRLTVV.

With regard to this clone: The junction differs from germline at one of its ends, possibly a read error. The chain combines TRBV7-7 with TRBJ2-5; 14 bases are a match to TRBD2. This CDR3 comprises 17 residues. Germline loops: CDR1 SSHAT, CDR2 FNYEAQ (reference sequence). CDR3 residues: CASSPGTSGRDGETQYF. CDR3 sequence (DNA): TGTGCTAGCAGCCCGGGGACTAGCGGGAGAGATGGGGAGACCCAGTACTTC.

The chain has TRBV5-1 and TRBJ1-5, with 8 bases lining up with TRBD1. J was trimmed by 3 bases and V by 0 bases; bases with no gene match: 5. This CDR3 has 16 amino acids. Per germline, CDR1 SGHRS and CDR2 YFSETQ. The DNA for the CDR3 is TGCGCCAGCAGCTTGGATGGGACAGGCCTCAATCAGCCCCAGCATTTT. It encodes CASSLDGTGLNQPQHF.

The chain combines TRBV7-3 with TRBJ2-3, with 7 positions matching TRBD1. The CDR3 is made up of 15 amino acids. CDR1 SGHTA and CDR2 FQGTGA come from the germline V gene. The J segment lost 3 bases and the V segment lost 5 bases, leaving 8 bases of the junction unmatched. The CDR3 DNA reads TGTGCCAGCAGCCCTACAGGGGTCGCGACAGATACGCAGTATTTT. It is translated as CASSPTGVATDTQYF.

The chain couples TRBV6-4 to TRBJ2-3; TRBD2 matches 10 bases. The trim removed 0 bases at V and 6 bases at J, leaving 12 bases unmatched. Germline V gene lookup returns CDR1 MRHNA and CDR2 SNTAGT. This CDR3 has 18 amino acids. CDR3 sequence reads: CASSDSVVAGGTGDTQYF. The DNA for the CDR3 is TGTGCCAGCAGTGACTCGGTGGTAGCGGGGGGCACGGGGGATACGCAGTATTTT.

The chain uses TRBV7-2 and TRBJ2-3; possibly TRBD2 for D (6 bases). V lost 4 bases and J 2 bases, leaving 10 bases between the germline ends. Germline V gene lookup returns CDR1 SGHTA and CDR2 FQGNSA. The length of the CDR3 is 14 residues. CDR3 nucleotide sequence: TGTGCCAGCAGCTCGGGACTGTACACAGATACGCAGTATTTT. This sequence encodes CASSSGLYTDTQYF.

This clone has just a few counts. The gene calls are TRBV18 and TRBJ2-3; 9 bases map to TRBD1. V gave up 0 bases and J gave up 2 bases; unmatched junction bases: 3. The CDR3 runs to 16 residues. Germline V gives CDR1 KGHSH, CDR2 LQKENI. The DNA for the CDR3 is TGTGCCAGCTCACCACCAAACAGGGGGCTCACAGATACGCAGTATTTT. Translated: CASSPPNRGLTDTQYF.

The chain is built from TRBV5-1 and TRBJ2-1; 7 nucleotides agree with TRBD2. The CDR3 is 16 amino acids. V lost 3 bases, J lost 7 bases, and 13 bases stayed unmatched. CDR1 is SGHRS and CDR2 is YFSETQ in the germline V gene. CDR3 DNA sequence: TGCGCCAGCAGCTGGGGGGTAGGGACTAATACAAATGAGCAGTTCTTC. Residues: CASSWGVGTNTNEQFF.

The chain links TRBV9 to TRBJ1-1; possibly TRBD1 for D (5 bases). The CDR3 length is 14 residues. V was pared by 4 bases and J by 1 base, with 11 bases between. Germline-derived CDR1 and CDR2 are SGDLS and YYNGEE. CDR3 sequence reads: CASSPGNRNTEAFF. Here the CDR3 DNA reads TGTGCCAGCAGCCCAGGGAACCGGAACACTGAAGCTTTCTTT.

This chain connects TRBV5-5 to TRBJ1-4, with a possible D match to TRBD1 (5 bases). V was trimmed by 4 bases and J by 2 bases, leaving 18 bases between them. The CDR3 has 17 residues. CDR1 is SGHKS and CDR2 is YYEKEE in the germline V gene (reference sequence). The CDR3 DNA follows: TGTGCCAGCAGCCCCGGGGCGGGACCCTTTACTAATGAAAAACTGTTTTTT. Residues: CASSPGAGPFTNEKLFF.

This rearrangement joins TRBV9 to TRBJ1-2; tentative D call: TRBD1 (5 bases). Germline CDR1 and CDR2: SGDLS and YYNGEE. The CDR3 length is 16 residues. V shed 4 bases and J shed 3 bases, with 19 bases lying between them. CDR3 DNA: TGTGCCAGCAGCTTGGGAGGGGTCCGGAGTGACTATGGCTACACCTTC. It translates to CASSLGGVRSDYGYTF.